One sample yielded the 7 T cell receptor beta chains listed below, sequenced in a study of blood T cell repertoires in COVID-19 (TCRdb year 2020). Library method: the immunoSEQ multiplex PCR assay. TCRdb's version of the immuneACCESS table is confined to in-frame rearrangements and falls short of the full clone set. An unresolved V gene accounts for under half of the shortfall where checked; the remainder is of unknown origin. The sample includes roughly 230,000 clones, with approximately 90% observed a single time. The top ten constitute about 1.7% of the sample. The sample was peripheral blood. Source of these receptors: a man in his 70s with acute or convalescent COVID-19.

The chain carries TRBV6-5 and TRBJ2-7; D is perhaps TRBD2 (5 bases). The CDR3 has 14 amino acids. V was pared by 2 bases and J by 7 bases, with 15 bases between. Germline CDR1 reads MNHEY; CDR2 reads SVGAGI. CDR3 loop: CASSYVEGLGEQYF. DNA for the CDR3: TGTGCCAGCAGTTACGTCGAGGGTTTGGGGGAGCAGTACTTC.

The chain employs TRBV9 and TRBJ2-1, with 12 bases matching TRBD1. Germline V gene sequence: CDR1 SGDLS, CDR2 YYNGEE. J lost 5 bases, V lost 3 bases, and 3 bases had no gene match. The CDR3 is 15 amino acids. The CDR3 nucleotides read TGTGCCAGCAGCGCTGGGACAGGGGGCCACAATGAGCAGTTCTTC. Its protein is CASSAGTGGHNEQFF.

This sequence joins TRBV3-1 (or the pseudogene TRBV3-2) and TRBJ2-1; 9 nucleotides match TRBD2. The CDR3 is 14 residues long. The germline CDR1 and CDR2 sequences are LGHDT and YNNKEL (reference sequence). The J segment lost 6 bases and the V segment lost 1 base, leaving 1 base of the junction unmatched. CDR3 in DNA: TGTGCCAGCAGCCAAGTAGCGGGAGTCAATGAGCAGTTCTTC. It is translated as CASSQVAGVNEQFF.

The chain joins TRBV12-3 or TRBV12-4 to TRBJ2-5; the D is unclear. The CDR3 spans 12 residues. V lost 6 bases and J lost 4, with 9 bases in between. The CDR3 region is CASRGLVETQYF. Written as DNA, the CDR3 is TGTGCCAGCAGGGGCCTCGTAGAGACCCAGTACTTC.

The chain is built from TRBV20-1 and TRBJ2-7; no clear D. CDR1 is DFQATT and CDR2 is SNEGSKA in the germline V gene (reference sequence). The CDR3 consists of 11 residues. Deletions cut 2 bases from V and 6 bases from J, with 8 bases between. This CDR3 is CSARSSGEQYF. In DNA form, the CDR3 reads TGCAGTGCTAGATCTAGTGGCGAGCAGTACTTC.

This clone is a singleton in its sample. This chain connects TRBV5-5 to TRBJ2-1, with TRBD2 identical over 8 bases. J was trimmed by 7 bases and V by 3 bases; bases with no gene match: 6. The CDR3 runs to 14 residues. The germline gives CDR1 SGHKS, CDR2 YYEKEE (reference sequence). The CDR3 coding sequence is TGTGCCAGCAGCTATCCCGGGACTAGTAATGAGCAGTTCTTC. Translating it yields CASSYPGTSNEQFF.

V is TRBV28 and J is TRBJ1-5; D gene unclear. Germline-derived CDR1 and CDR2 are MDHEN and SYDVKM. The CDR3 has 12 amino acids. Trimming pared 2 bases from V and 6 bases from J, leaving 5 bases between. The CDR3 nucleotides are TGTGCCAGCAGTTTAGTGAGTCAGCCCCAGCATTTT. This sequence encodes CASSLVSQPQHF.